What follows is one T cell receptor (beta chain) and its context. This clonotype occurred a few times. The target of this receptor is not known. No clone much larger than this one lies a single base away; base qualities are absent. The record originates from a study of blood T cells in healthy people across ages (dated by TCRdb to the mid-2010s). For the wider study: In model experiments, template switching captured about one uniquely barcoded TCR beta cDNA molecule for every two T cells. The study measured age-related changes in TCR beta repertoire diversity using deep sequencing normalized with unique cDNA molecular identifiers. Four age groups were formed from the donors: young (average approximately 15 years), middle-aged (approximately 40), aged (about 62) and long-lived (less than 85). To avoid experimental bias, donors of different ages were distributed randomly across sequencing lanes. Using the same blood draw, the study looked at two additional independent replicas of 1 million unique cDNA reads for two donors, one aged 18 to 30 and the other aged 80 or older.

Taken from cysteine to phenylalanine, the CDR3 has 17 residues. The entry retains the CDR3 DNA only, 51 bases that are in frame from base 1. The germline V gene specifies SGHAT as CDR1 and FQNNGV as CDR2. Germline trimming amounts to 0 bases on V and 7 bases on J, with 8 as the count of junction bases outside the gene matches. The library was obtained by 5' RACE. Sequenced using an Illumina HiSeq 2500. A second PCR of about 7 to 12 cycles was run with a J-beta primer mix and a sample-barcoded 5' primer. Each TCR beta cDNA molecule received a unique molecular identifier from a template-switch 5' adaptor carrying 12 random nucleotides. Each sample yielded at least 2.5 million CDR3-containing paired-end reads. First-strand cDNA synthesis was performed from all RNA using the Mint cDNA synthesis kit, with priming by a TRBC-specific oligonucleotide. All cDNA was treated with uracil-DNA glycosylase and then went through a first 18-cycle PCR with the universal primers M1SS and BC2_uni_R. Per the authors' processing: Normalization of each sample was performed by random selection of 1 million high-quality reads, each carrying a distinct molecular identifier. Reads with shared molecular identifiers were discarded instead of being binned into consensus sequences. MiTCR, with a Q25 quality threshold and the strictest error-elimination algorithm, was used for CDR3 identification, clonotype clustering and error correction. Lower-bound total TCR beta diversity was estimated with a nonparametric unseen species model using Euler transformation. TCRdb applied fastp at Q25 and MiXCR to the public reads, then kept only in-frame beta chains. Each CDR3 protein appears once, grouped with its most common genes and DNA. TCRdb assigned the V and J calls; the authors' analysis was not used. For this sample there are approximately 1.5 million distinct CDR3 sequences; roughly 43% appear just once. The ten largest clonotypes hold about 4.1% of the sample.

The full study reports these points: Estimates of total diversity from one million sequenced T cells were regarded as lower bounds and underestimates. Because profiling used bulk unsorted PBMCs, naive and antigen-experienced compartments could not be compared conclusively. Compared with the aged group, the long-lived group had more naive CD4+ T cells, fewer expanded clones and increased TCR diversity, a pattern suggesting age selection. As age increased, observed TCR beta diversity per million T cells dropped in a roughly linear way, and a significant reduction was already evident by age about 40. The CMV infection status of donors was not known, potentially confounding age-related changes in expanded clonotypes. The percentage of naive T cells measured by flow cytometry correlated strongly with observed TCR beta diversity.

Systemically healthy Caucasian individuals from Russia, some 40 in total and aged roughly 6 to 100 years, were included as donors. About 9.6 milliliters of peripheral blood were collected from each donor into EDTA-treated Vacutainer tubes. Ficoll-Paque density-gradient centrifugation was used to isolate PBMCs, with at least 6.5 million obtained per sample. Trizol reagent was used to extract total RNA from PBMCs, with at least 5.5 micrograms per sample. For every donor, flow cytometry on a PBMC aliquot measured the percentage of naive CD45RAhigh/CD27high T cells. The sample taken for sequencing was blood. This receptor was identified in a woman between 18 and 29 years old in good health. The receptor chain draws on TRBV11-2 and TRBJ2-1; 11 bases in the junction line up with TRBD2. The bases read TGTGCCAGCAGCTTAGAGGTCCCGGGACTAGCGGTAAATGAGCAGTTCTTC. It codes for CASSLEVPGLAVNEQFF.